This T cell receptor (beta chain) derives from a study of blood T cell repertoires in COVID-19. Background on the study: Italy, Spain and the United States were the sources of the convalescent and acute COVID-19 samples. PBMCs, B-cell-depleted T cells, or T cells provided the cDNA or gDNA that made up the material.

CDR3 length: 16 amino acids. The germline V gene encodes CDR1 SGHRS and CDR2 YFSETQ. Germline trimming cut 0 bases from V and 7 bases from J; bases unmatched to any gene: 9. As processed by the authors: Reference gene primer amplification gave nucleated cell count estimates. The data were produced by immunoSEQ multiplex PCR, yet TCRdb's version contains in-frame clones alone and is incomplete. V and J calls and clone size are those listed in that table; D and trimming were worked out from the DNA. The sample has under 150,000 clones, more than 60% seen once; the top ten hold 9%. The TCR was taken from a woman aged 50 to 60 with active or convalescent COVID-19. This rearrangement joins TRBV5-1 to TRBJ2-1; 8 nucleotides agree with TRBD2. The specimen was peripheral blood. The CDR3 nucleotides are TGCGCCAGCAGCTTGGGAGCCGGGGGGGCCTGGAATGAGCAGTTCTTC. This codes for CASSLGAGGAWNEQFF.